One and the same sample provided the 15 T cell receptor beta chains below, sequenced in a study of spatial heterogeneity in lung cancer. TCRdb analysed the 5' RACE reads with MiXCR anew, one entry per CDR3 protein. Of about 14,000 distinct CDR3 sequences in the sample, 10% to 13% were seen once. As for time point: sample taken at primary tumor resection. Unsorted whole RNA from tumor, nontumor lung or frozen PBMC underwent sequencing. Sample: PBMCs, taken at surgery. These receptors all come from a female donor with early-stage non-small cell lung cancer.

This clonotype was observed a handful of times. The V gene is TRBV12-3 or TRBV12-4, the J gene TRBJ1-2; 11 bases match TRBD1. Trimming removed 1 base from V and 7 bases from J; junction bases left unmatched: 8. The CDR3 totals 16 residues. CDR3 loop: CASSLGDRGALSGYTF. Written as DNA, the CDR3 is TGTGCCAGCAGTTTAGGGGACAGGGGGGCCCTTTCTGGCTACACCTTC.

On this clonotype: Just one base apart from a much larger clone, this may be a read error. The J gene is TRBJ2-7, the V gene TRBV30, with a weak D call TRBD1 (6 bases). Germline lookup yields CDR1 GTSNPN and CDR2 SVGIG (reference sequence). This CDR3 has 14 amino acids. The V gene lost 5 bases and the J gene lost 2 bases, with 16 bases spanning the gap. CDR3 DNA: TGTGCCTGGGGTGGAGGTGGGGGCGCCTACGAGCAGTACTTC. Its protein is CAWGGGGGAYEQYF.

This chain connects TRBV15 to TRBJ2-5, with D tentatively TRBD1 or TRBD2 (5 bases each). Looked up from germline, CDR1 is LNHNV and CDR2 is YYDKDF (reference sequence). V lost 7 bases to trimming and J lost 4 bases, with 13 bases between them. The CDR3 spans 13 residues. The CDR3 DNA sequence: TGTGCCACCACCGGGGCAGGGCTAGAGACCCAGTACTTC. It encodes CATTGAGLETQYF.

The genes are TRBV9 and TRBJ2-1; TRBD1 aligns across 7 bases. The CDR3 length is 15 residues. V lost 2 bases, J lost 6 bases, and 8 bases stayed unmatched. Germline V gives CDR1 SGDLS, CDR2 YYNGEE. CDR3 nucleotide sequence: TGTGCCAGCAGCGTGGACAGGTCATGGGTCAATGAGCAGTTCTTC. Translating it yields CASSVDRSWVNEQFF.

This clonotype was detected a few times. The V gene is TRBV28, the J gene TRBJ1-2; 12 positions match TRBD1. This CDR3 comprises 17 residues. Germline V gene sequence: CDR1 MDHEN, CDR2 SYDVKM. After removal of 7 bases from V and 2 bases from J, the junction contained 11 bases not matched to a gene. As DNA, the CDR3 is TGTGCCAGCAACTCCCGCCGGGACAGGGGGCAGAACTATGGCTACACCTTC. The encoded protein is CASNSRRDRGQNYGYTF.

This clonotype is classed as medium-sized. V gene TRBV5-4 combines with J gene TRBJ2-3, with 9 bases fitting TRBD2. CDR1 is SGHNT, CDR2 YYREEE, per germline (reference sequence). The CDR3 is 14 amino acids. V lost 3 bases to trimming and J lost 4 bases; unmatched junction nucleotides: 3. The CDR3 here is CASSSGLAPDTQYF. The CDR3 DNA follows: TGTGCCAGCAGCTCGGGACTAGCACCAGATACGCAGTATTTT.

In its sample, this clonotype was seen many times. CDR3 sequence: CASSLAGSGGPSGNTIYF. The CDR3 nucleotides are TGTGCCAGCAGCTTGGCCGGGTCAGGGGGGCCCTCTGGAAACACCATATATTTT. The genes are TRBV5-5 and TRBJ1-3, with TRBD1 matching 7 bases. In germline, CDR1 is SGHKS, CDR2 YYEKEE (reference sequence). The CDR3 consists of 18 residues. J gave up 0 bases and V 0 bases, and 9 bases lay outside the gene matches.

There are many counts of this clonotype. The chain recombines TRBV28 with TRBJ2-3; D not certain. Trimming left V 3 bases short and J 4 bases short, with 5 bases between. The germline CDR1 and CDR2 sequences are MDHEN and SYDVKM. The CDR3 has 12 residues. The CDR3 coding sequence is TGTGCCAGCAGTTTGTCCGCAGATACGCAGTATTTT. It is translated as CASSLSADTQYF.

There are many counts of this clonotype. The rearrangement uses TRBV20-1 and TRBJ2-1, with 7 bases aligning to TRBD1. With V trimmed by 3 bases and J by 0 bases, 8 bases remained unmatched. The CDR3 runs to 16 residues. Germline V gene data show CDR1 as DFQATT and CDR2 as SNEGSKA (reference sequence). The CDR3 loop is CSARVAGGYSYNEQFF. The CDR3, as DNA: TGCAGTGCTAGGGTAGCAGGGGGATACTCCTACAATGAGCAGTTCTTC.

This clonotype was observed at least ten times. The gene calls are TRBV3-1 and TRBJ2-7; D is perhaps TRBD1 (5 bases). The germline V gene has CDR1 LGHDT and CDR2 YNNKEL (reference sequence). This CDR3 is built from 13 residues. V lost 4 bases, J lost 6 bases, and 13 bases lay in between. The CDR3: CASSLQGPREQYF. The CDR3 DNA reads TGTGCCAGCAGCCTGCAGGGTCCACGCGAGCAGTACTTC.

As regards this clonotype: A read error may be the cause here, since a much bigger clone is one base away. This chain uses TRBV2 with TRBJ2-3, with D tentatively TRBD1 or TRBD2 (5 bases each). V was shortened by 6 bases and J by 4 bases, with 20 bases between the two germline ends. The length of the CDR3 is 16 residues. The germline CDR1 and CDR2 sequences are SNHLY and FYNNEI. The CDR3 here is CASSPMLGVGADTQYF. The CDR3 region has the DNA TGTGCCAGCAGCCCGATGCTCGGGGTGGGGGCAGATACGCAGTATTTT.

This clonotype is judged medium-sized. The gene calls are TRBV19 and TRBJ2-3, with unresolved D. This CDR3 spans 12 amino acids. From germline, CDR1 is LNHDA and CDR2 SQIVND (reference sequence). V dropped 7 bases and J dropped 6 bases, with 11 bases sitting between them. CDR3 protein: CASKSLGDTQYF. DNA for the CDR3: TGTGCCAGTAAATCATTGGGGGATACGCAGTATTTT.

This clonotype was detected a few times. This sequence joins TRBV30 and TRBJ1-6, with D unresolved. V dropped 2 bases and J dropped 9 bases, with 14 bases sitting between them. CDR3 length: 14 amino acids. Germline CDR1 is GTSNPN and CDR2 is SVGIG (reference sequence). CDR3 nucleotide sequence: TGTGCCTGGAGTCCCGGCAGCTTTGGTTCACCCCTCCACTTT. This codes for CAWSPGSFGSPLHF.

This clonotype appeared many times. The chain links TRBV27 to TRBJ1-5; D is unclear. Trimming left V 3 bases short and J 5 bases short, with 17 bases between. Germline lookup yields CDR1 MNHEY and CDR2 SMNVEV (reference sequence). This CDR3 contains 16 residues. CDR3 in DNA: TGTGCCAGCAGTTTTCGACCCCCTCGCCCAGATCAGCCCCAGCATTTT. This codes for CASSFRPPRPDQPQHF.

This clonotype appeared many times. The chain carries TRBV19 and TRBJ2-1, with D maybe TRBD2 (6 bases). The CDR3 runs to 9 residues. Trimming removed 11 bases at V and 10 bases at J, with 9 bases between. Germline V gene data show CDR1 as LNHDA and CDR2 as SQIVND (reference sequence). CDR3 nucleotide sequence: TGTGCCGCGGGGAGGGAGCAGTTCTTC. This codes for CAAGREQFF.